Listed below are T cell receptor beta chains from one sample, sequenced in a study of blood T cell repertoires in COVID-19. Profiled with immunoSEQ multiplex PCR; TCRdb holds only in-frame clones, not every one. The table shows some 87,000 clones, with around 80% occurring only once. Sample: peripheral blood. These receptors were collected from a man in his fifties who had recovered from COVID-19. The CDR3 runs from the conserved cysteine through the conserved F or W. D genes are given only for firm matches. Expanded clones get a size class; other rows say once, few or many, or leave the size out.

CDR3 protein: CASSYRGSGNTIYF; CDR3 DNA: TGTGCCAGCAGCTACAGGGGTTCTGGAAACACCATATATTTT; D gene: TRBD1; clone size: few; V gene: TRBV7-9; J gene: TRBJ1-3
CDR3 protein: CAISPEGTEAFF; CDR3 DNA: TGTGCCATCAGCCCCGAGGGCACTGAAGCTTTCTTT; D gene: -; clone size: -; V gene: TRBV10-3; J gene: TRBJ1-1
CDR3 protein: CASSELAGVRVEQFF; CDR3 DNA: TGTGCCAGCAGTGAATTGGCGGGAGTTCGAGTTGAGCAGTTCTTC; D gene: TRBD2; clone size: few; V gene: TRBV6-1; J gene: TRBJ2-1
CDR3 protein: CASSSLPAYNSPLHF; CDR3 DNA: TGTGCCAGCAGCTCCCTCCCGGCCTATAATTCACCCCTCCACTTT; D gene: -; clone size: -; V gene: TRBV7-2; J gene: TRBJ1-6
CDR3 protein: CASSPLAGDYGYTF; CDR3 DNA: TGTGCCAGCAGCCCCCTGGCGGGGGACTATGGCTACACCTTC; D gene: -; clone size: -; V gene: TRBV7-9; J gene: TRBJ1-2
CDR3 protein: CASSLGTVNTEAFF; CDR3 DNA: TGTGCCAGCAGCTTAGGGACAGTGAACACTGAAGCTTTCTTT; D gene: -; clone size: -; V gene: TRBV7-8; J gene: TRBJ1-1
CDR3 protein: CASSYGYREKGTEAFF; CDR3 DNA: TGTGCCAGCAGTTACGGTTACAGGGAGAAAGGCACTGAAGCTTTCTTT; D gene: -; clone size: -; V gene: TRBV6-5; J gene: TRBJ1-1
CDR3 protein: CASSPGGLGEKLFF; CDR3 DNA: TGTGCCAGCAGTCCAGGGGGCTTGGGTGAAAAACTGTTTTTT; D gene: TRBD1; clone size: -; V gene: TRBV7-2; J gene: TRBJ1-4
CDR3 protein: CASSIQGYQPQHF; CDR3 DNA: TGTGCCAGCAGTATCCAGGGGTATCAGCCCCAGCATTTT; D gene: -; clone size: -; V gene: TRBV6-5; J gene: TRBJ1-5
CDR3 protein: CASSFVQGVFSGNTIYF; CDR3 DNA: TGTGCCAGCAGCTTCGTACAGGGGGTATTCTCTGGAAACACCATATATTTT; D gene: TRBD1; clone size: few; V gene: TRBV7-9; J gene: TRBJ1-3
CDR3 protein: CASSLQGSQTQYF; CDR3 DNA: TGTGCCAGCAGTTTACAGGGTTCACAGACCCAGTACTTC; D gene: -; clone size: -; V gene: TRBV12-3/TRBV12-4; J gene: TRBJ2-5
CDR3 protein: CASSPGANYEQYF; CDR3 DNA: TGTGCCAGCTCACCAGGGGCTAACTACGAGCAGTACTTC; D gene: -; clone size: -; V gene: TRBV18; J gene: TRBJ2-7
CDR3 protein: CASSLMGSYEQYF; CDR3 DNA: TGTGCCAGCAGTTTAATGGGCAGCTACGAGCAGTACTTC; D gene: -; clone size: -; V gene: TRBV28; J gene: TRBJ2-7
CDR3 protein: CATSREGRLNTEAFF; CDR3 DNA: TGTGCCACCAGCAGAGAGGGGCGTTTGAACACTGAAGCTTTCTTT; D gene: -; clone size: -; V gene: TRBV15; J gene: TRBJ1-1
CDR3 protein: CASSYSAQLQGYGYTF; CDR3 DNA: TGTGCCAGCAGTTACTCTGCCCAACTACAGGGCTATGGCTACACCTTC; D gene: -; clone size: -; V gene: TRBV6-5; J gene: TRBJ1-2
CDR3 protein: CSASLTGGYEQYF; CDR3 DNA: TGCAGTGCTAGTCTGACAGGGGGTTACGAGCAGTACTTC; D gene: TRBD1; clone size: -; V gene: TRBV20-1; J gene: TRBJ2-7
CDR3 protein: CASSPPRAGGPPGGETQYF; CDR3 DNA: TGTGCCAGCAGCCCCCCCCGAGCGGGAGGTCCACCGGGGGGAGAGACCCAGTACTTC; D gene: TRBD2; clone size: once; V gene: TRBV9; J gene: TRBJ2-5
CDR3 protein: CASRQGGYTEAFF; CDR3 DNA: TGTGCCAGCAGACAGGGGGGATACACTGAAGCTTTCTTT; D gene: TRBD1; clone size: -; V gene: TRBV2; J gene: TRBJ1-1
CDR3 protein: CAISETGGPKNIQYF; CDR3 DNA: TGTGCCATCAGTGAAACAGGGGGGCCCAAAAACATTCAGTACTTC; D gene: TRBD1; clone size: -; V gene: TRBV10-3; J gene: TRBJ2-4
CDR3 protein: CASSLQGQGSSPLHF; CDR3 DNA: TGTGCCAGCAGCTTACAGGGACAGGGGAGTTCACCCCTCCACTTT; D gene: TRBD1; clone size: -; V gene: TRBV7-2; J gene: TRBJ1-6
CDR3 protein: CASSMDRFYGYTF; CDR3 DNA: TGTGCCAGCAGCATGGACAGGTTCTATGGCTACACCTTC; D gene: TRBD1; clone size: once; V gene: TRBV11-2; J gene: TRBJ1-2
CDR3 protein: CAWSVVVGGYEQYF; CDR3 DNA: TGTGCCTGGAGTGTAGTGGTAGGAGGGTACGAGCAGTACTTC; D gene: -; clone size: -; V gene: TRBV30; J gene: TRBJ2-7
CDR3 protein: CASSLGGTQETQYF; CDR3 DNA: TGTGCCAGCAGCTTAGGCGGGACTCAAGAGACCCAGTACTTC; D gene: -; clone size: -; V gene: TRBV7-3; J gene: TRBJ2-5
CDR3 protein: CAWSRAGGNQPQHF; CDR3 DNA: TGTGCCTGGAGTAGGGCAGGGGGCAATCAGCCCCAGCATTTT; D gene: -; clone size: -; V gene: TRBV30; J gene: TRBJ1-5
CDR3 protein: CASSRRGAYTQYF; CDR3 DNA: TGTGCCAGCAGCCGCAGGGGGGCCTATACGCAGTATTTT; D gene: -; clone size: -; V gene: TRBV6-5; J gene: TRBJ2-3
CDR3 protein: CASSKAASGGPETQYF; CDR3 DNA: TGTGCCAGCAGCAAAGCGGCTAGCGGGGGGCCGGAGACCCAGTACTTC; D gene: TRBD2; clone size: -; V gene: TRBV3-1/TRBV3-2; J gene: TRBJ2-5
CDR3 protein: CASSFRGQAFSGANVLTF; CDR3 DNA: TGTGCCAGCAGCTTTAGGGGACAGGCTTTCTCTGGGGCCAACGTCCTGACTTTC; D gene: TRBD1; clone size: once; V gene: TRBV7-2; J gene: TRBJ2-6
CDR3 protein: CASSSRQGVGELFF; CDR3 DNA: TGTGCCAGCAGTTCACGACAGGGCGTCGGGGAGCTGTTTTTT; D gene: TRBD1; clone size: -; V gene: TRBV3-1/TRBV3-2; J gene: TRBJ2-2
CDR3 protein: CASSRVNEKLFF; CDR3 DNA: TGTGCCAGCAGCAGGGTTAACGAAAAACTGTTTTTT; D gene: -; clone size: -; V gene: TRBV2; J gene: TRBJ1-4
CDR3 protein: CASSPPGFEQFF; CDR3 DNA: TGTGCCAGCAGCCCTCCAGGGTTTGAGCAGTTCTTC; D gene: -; clone size: few; V gene: TRBV7-8; J gene: TRBJ2-1
CDR3 protein: CASRAGGGEKLFF; CDR3 DNA: TGTGCCAGTCGTGCAGGGGGCGGTGAAAAACTGTTTTTT; D gene: TRBD1; clone size: -; V gene: TRBV27; J gene: TRBJ1-4
CDR3 protein: CASSLKGPSILNTEAFF; CDR3 DNA: TGTGCTAGCAGCTTAAAGGGGCCATCAATTCTGAACACTGAAGCTTTCTTT; D gene: -; clone size: -; V gene: TRBV7-7; J gene: TRBJ1-1
CDR3 protein: CASSLGGSGDTQYF; CDR3 DNA: TGTGCCAGCAGCCTTGGCGGGAGCGGAGATACGCAGTATTTT; D gene: TRBD2; clone size: -; V gene: TRBV3-1/TRBV3-2; J gene: TRBJ2-3
CDR3 protein: CSVRAGTGVTGELFF; CDR3 DNA: TGCAGCGTTCGGGCCGGGACAGGGGTCACCGGGGAGCTGTTTTTT; D gene: TRBD1; clone size: -; V gene: TRBV29-1; J gene: TRBJ2-2
CDR3 protein: CASNEGQGSAETQYF; CDR3 DNA: TGTGCCAGCAACGAGGGACAGGGTTCCGCGGAGACCCAGTACTTC; D gene: TRBD1; clone size: -; V gene: TRBV7-9; J gene: TRBJ2-5
CDR3 protein: CASSRRPGLDEQYF; CDR3 DNA: TGTGCCAGCAGTCGAAGGCCAGGATTGGACGAGCAGTACTTC; D gene: -; clone size: few; V gene: TRBV4-2; J gene: TRBJ2-7
CDR3 protein: CASSIDPPRTVNGANVLTF; CDR3 DNA: TGTGCCAGTAGTATAGATCCCCCTAGGACAGTAAACGGGGCCAACGTCCTGACTTTC; D gene: -; clone size: -; V gene: TRBV19; J gene: TRBJ2-6
CDR3 protein: CASSSAGGTDTQYF; CDR3 DNA: TGTGCCAGCAGCTCAGCAGGCGGGACAGATACGCAGTATTTT; D gene: -; clone size: -; V gene: TRBV7-3; J gene: TRBJ2-3
CDR3 protein: CASTPYMTGFTEAFF; CDR3 DNA: TGTGCCAGTACCCCCTACATGACAGGGTTCACTGAAGCTTTCTTT; D gene: TRBD1; clone size: -; V gene: TRBV19; J gene: TRBJ1-1
CDR3 protein: CSAGDTQYF; CDR3 DNA: TGCAGTGCCGGAGATACGCAGTATTTT; D gene: -; clone size: -; V gene: TRBV20-1; J gene: TRBJ2-3
CDR3 protein: CASSVEGDINEKLFF; CDR3 DNA: TGTGCCAGCAGCGTAGAGGGGGACATTAATGAAAAACTGTTTTTT; D gene: -; clone size: -; V gene: TRBV9; J gene: TRBJ1-4
CDR3 protein: CASTPLGGITSTDTQYF; CDR3 DNA: TGTGCCAGCACTCCCCTGGGGGGGATTACTAGCACAGATACGCAGTATTTT; D gene: TRBD2; clone size: -; V gene: TRBV9; J gene: TRBJ2-3
CDR3 protein: CASSLTSGHNEQFF; CDR3 DNA: TGTGCCAGCAGTTTAACTAGCGGCCACAATGAGCAGTTCTTC; D gene: TRBD2; clone size: -; V gene: TRBV27; J gene: TRBJ2-1
CDR3 protein: CASSEGGGQPQHF; CDR3 DNA: TGTGCCAGCAGCGAGGGGGGGGGCCAGCCCCAGCATTTT; D gene: -; clone size: -; V gene: TRBV7-9; J gene: TRBJ1-5
CDR3 protein: CASSLVGAGANEQFF; CDR3 DNA: TGTGCCAGCAGCTTAGTTGGAGCGGGAGCGAATGAGCAGTTCTTC; D gene: TRBD2; clone size: many; V gene: TRBV7-3; J gene: TRBJ2-1
CDR3 protein: CASSQDRSGGGSPLHF; CDR3 DNA: TGCGCCAGCAGCCAAGACAGGTCCGGCGGAGGTTCACCCCTCCACTTT; D gene: -; clone size: -; V gene: TRBV4-3; J gene: TRBJ1-6
CDR3 protein: CASSRDRGLNYGYTF; CDR3 DNA: TGTGCCAGCAGCCGGGACAGGGGGCTCAACTATGGCTACACCTTC; D gene: TRBD1; clone size: -; V gene: TRBV3-1/TRBV3-2; J gene: TRBJ1-2